The rows below give T cell receptor beta chains drawn from one sample of a study of blood T cell repertoires in COVID-19. The table came from immunoSEQ multiplex PCR; TCRdb's copy has only in-frame clones and leaves some out. The data show 90,000 or so clones, with approximately 88% seen just once and under 5.5% held by the top ten. The sequencing input was peripheral blood. The receptors here all came from a man aged 55 to 70 with COVID-19, enrolled during active disease. Each CDR3 is given with its conserved first and last residue. A D gene is named only where the DNA matches it firmly. Clone size is not always given. Where it is, it says once, few, many or a class for expanded clones.

j_call d_call v_call clone_size cdr3_nt cdr3_aa
TRBJ2-2 TRBD1 TRBV2 - TGTGCCAGCAGTTTCAGGGGGCTGGATGACACCGGGGAGCTGTTTTTT CASSFRGLDDTGELFF
TRBJ1-2 TRBD1 TRBV7-8 - TGTGCCAGCAGCCCGCGGACAGGGGAGGCTCAGGGCTACACCTTC CASSPRTGEAQGYTF
TRBJ2-3 - TRBV11-2 - TGTGCCAGCAGCTTAGGGGGAGCGGGAGATACGCAGTATTTT CASSLGGAGDTQYF
TRBJ2-1 TRBD1 TRBV29-1 few TGCAGCGTGTCCGGGACAGGTAACAATGAGCAGTTCTTC CSVSGTGNNEQFF
TRBJ2-7 - TRBV18 - TGTGCCAGCTCACTCCTACGGACTACCTACGAGCAGTACTTC CASSLLRTTYEQYF
TRBJ2-1 - TRBV10-3 - TGTGCCATCAGTGGGGCGACAGGTGCCTTCTACAATGAGCAGTTCTTC CAISGATGAFYNEQFF
TRBJ2-1 TRBD1 TRBV29-1 - TGCAGCGTTTCGGACAGGGTGGAGTTCTTC CSVSDRVEFF
TRBJ2-7 - TRBV6-6 - TGTGCCAGCAGACCCGCGAGGCAGCTCTACGAGCAGTACTTC CASRPARQLYEQYF
TRBJ2-3 - TRBV5-1 - TGCGCCAGCAGCTTGGGCCCGGTTAGCACAGATACGCAGTATTTT CASSLGPVSTDTQYF
TRBJ1-2 TRBD1 TRBV7-8 - TGTGCCAGCAGCGTAAACAGGGGTGAGAGCTATGGCTACACCTTC CASSVNRGESYGYTF
TRBJ2-7 - TRBV5-1 - TGCGCCAGCAGCATGGACGTTAGCTCCTACGAGCAGTACTTC CASSMDVSSYEQYF
TRBJ1-1 - TRBV2 - TGTGCCAGCAGCGGTCTCCCCGACATAGACATGAACACTGAAGCTTTCTTT CASSGLPDIDMNTEAFF
TRBJ1-2 TRBD1 TRBV27 once TGTGCCAGCAGTCCAAGGACAGGGGCCAGTGGCTACACCTTC CASSPRTGASGYTF
TRBJ2-1 TRBD1 TRBV5-6 - TGTGCCAGCAGGCGGGACAGGGCTTACAATGAGCAGTTCTTC CASRRDRAYNEQFF
TRBJ2-1 - TRBV10-3 - TGTGCCATCAGTGGTGGCTCCGAGCAGTTCTTC CAISGGSEQFF
TRBJ2-1 - TRBV30 once TGTGCCTGGAGCCCTCGGGGGAATGAGCAGTTCTTC CAWSPRGNEQFF
TRBJ1-2 TRBD1 TRBV5-6 - TGTGCCAGCAGCTTGTTCGGGGACAGCTATGGCTACACCTTC CASSLFGDSYGYTF
TRBJ2-7 TRBD1 TRBV7-2 - TGTGCCAGCAGCTTAGAGGCAGGGGGCTCCTACGAGCAGTACTTC CASSLEAGGSYEQYF
TRBJ1-2 TRBD1 TRBV5-6 once TGTGCCAGCAGTCCCTGGGACAGACCTAGCTATGGCTACACCTTC CASSPWDRPSYGYTF
TRBJ2-7 TRBD1 TRBV5-5 - TGTGCCAGCAGCTTGACAGGGGACGTCTCCTACGAGCAGTACTTC CASSLTGDVSYEQYF
TRBJ2-7 TRBD1 TRBV4-1 - TGCGCCAGCAGCCAAGTAACGGGACGGGGCCGGGACAGCCACGAGCAGTACTTC CASSQVTGRGRDSHEQYF
TRBJ1-6 TRBD1 TRBV11-2 - TGTGCCAGCACCCAGGGGGGTTATTCACCCCTCCACTTT CASTQGGYSPLHF
TRBJ1-2 - TRBV7-9 - TGTGCCAGCAGCTTATATTCAACATACTATGGCTACACCTTC CASSLYSTYYGYTF